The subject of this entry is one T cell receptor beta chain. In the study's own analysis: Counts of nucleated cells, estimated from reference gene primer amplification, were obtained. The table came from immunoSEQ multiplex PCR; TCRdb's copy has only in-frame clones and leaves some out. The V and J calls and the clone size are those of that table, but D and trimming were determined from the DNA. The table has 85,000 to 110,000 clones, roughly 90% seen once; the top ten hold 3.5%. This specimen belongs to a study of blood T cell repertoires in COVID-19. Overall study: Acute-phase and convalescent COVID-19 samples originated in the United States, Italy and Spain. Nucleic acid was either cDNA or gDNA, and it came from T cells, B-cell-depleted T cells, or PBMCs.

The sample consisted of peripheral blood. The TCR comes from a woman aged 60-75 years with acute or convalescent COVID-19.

CDR3 DNA sequence: TGTGCCAGCAGTCCGGGACTAGCGGGAGGGAAAGAGACCCAGTACTTC. The encoded protein is CASSPGLAGGKETQYF. The chain combines TRBV27 with TRBJ2-5; 16 nucleotides agree with TRBD2. V trimming: 5 bases; J trimming: 3 bases; junction bases outside the gene matches: 3. Germline V gives CDR1 MNHEY, CDR2 SMNVEV (reference sequence). CDR3 length: 16 amino acids.